What follows describes a single T cell receptor (beta chain). This sample is drawn from a study of blood T cells in healthy people across ages. Total RNA extracted from each sample amounted to at least 6 micrograms. Using a J-beta primer mix together with a sample-barcoded 5' primer, a second PCR was run for roughly 6 to 11 cycles. TCRdb reprocessed the 5' RACE reads with MiXCR, giving one entry per CDR3 protein. This sample carries fewer than 2 million distinct CDR3 sequences, about two fifths of them seen once, and the ten largest clones take more than 20%. From germline, CDR1 is SGHDT and CDR2 YYEEEE. Deletions cut 3 bases from V and 7 bases from J, with 23 bases between. CDR3 length: 17 residues.

The sequence derives from a human donor in good health. This chain joins TRBV5-6 and TRBJ1-5; TRBD1 is a possible D gene (5 bases). The sample comprised blood. CDR3 sequence reads: CASSSRKPQGLVQPQHF. CDR3 DNA sequence: TGTGCCAGCAGCTCCCGCAAGCCTCAGGGCCTCGTCCAGCCCCAGCATTTT. The whole variable domain, filled in from reference TRBV5-6 and TRBJ1-5, reads DAGVTQSPTHLIKTRGQQVTLRCSPKSGHDTVSWYQQALGQGPQFIFQYYEEEERQRGNFPDRFSGHQFPNYSSELNVNALLLGDSALYLCASSSRKPQGLVQPQHFGDGTRLSIL.